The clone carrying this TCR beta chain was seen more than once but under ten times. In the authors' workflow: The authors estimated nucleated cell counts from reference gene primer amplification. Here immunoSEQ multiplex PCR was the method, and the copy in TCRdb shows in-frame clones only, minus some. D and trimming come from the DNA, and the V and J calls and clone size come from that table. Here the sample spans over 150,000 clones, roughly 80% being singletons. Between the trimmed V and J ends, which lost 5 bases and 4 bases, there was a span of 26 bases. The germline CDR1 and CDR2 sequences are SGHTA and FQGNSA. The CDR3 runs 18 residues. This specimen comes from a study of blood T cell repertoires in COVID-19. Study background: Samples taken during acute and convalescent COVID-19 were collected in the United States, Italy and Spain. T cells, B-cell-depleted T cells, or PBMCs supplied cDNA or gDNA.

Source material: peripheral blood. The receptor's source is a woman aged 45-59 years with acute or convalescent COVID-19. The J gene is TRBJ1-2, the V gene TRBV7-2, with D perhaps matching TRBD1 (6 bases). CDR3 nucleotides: TGTGCCAGCAGCCCCCTACGTGGCTACAGGGAGAGTGGCTATGGCTACACCTTC. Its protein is CASSPLRGYRESGYGYTF.